The present T cell receptor beta chain was sequenced within a study of human T cells and chemical hapten exposure. MiXCR, run by TCRdb on the RACE reads, gives a single entry per CDR3 protein. The table has around 99,000 distinct CDR3 sequences, about a tenth seen once. This clonotype was counted at least ten times. Time point in this sample: patch test 2, 6 weeks after DPC sensitization. Treatment given: therapeutic diphenylcyclopropenone sensitization with weekly scalp DPC. This TCR came from a woman between 40 and 55 years old with alopecia areata. Some clones in this sample may be carry-over from other donors' samples. Sequencing used whole blood, obtained in connection with sensitization to the hapten diphenylcyclopropenone (DPC).

CDR3 nucleotides: TGTGCCAGCAGCCAAGATGCGAACAGGCCGGATGGCTACACCTTC. Translated: CASSQDANRPDGYTF. The rearrangement uses TRBV4-2 and TRBJ1-2; perhaps TRBD1 as D (5 bases). The germline gives CDR1 LGHNA, CDR2 YNFKEQ. The CDR3 length is 15 residues. V dropped 0 bases and J dropped 6 bases, with 14 bases sitting between them.